This is a list of T cell receptor beta chains from one sample in a study of post-analysis software for immune sequencing data. TCRdb used MiXCR to reprocess the PCR reads, holding one entry per CDR3 protein. The repertoire consists of 150,000 to 200,000 distinct CDR3 sequences, with roughly 40% occurring once and the leading ten covering 25% to 30%. This specimen was blood, taken after autologous hematopoietic stem cell transplantation. The receptors derive from a girl between 10 and 17 years old with multiple sclerosis. Each CDR3 is given with its conserved first and last residue. The D gene is left open where the match is weak. Size is omitted from some rows. Given values are once, few, many or a class for expanded clones.

D	size	V	J	CDR3	DNA
NA	NA	TRBV7-9	TRBJ2-7	CASSLDSTEQYF	TGTGCCAGCAGCTTAGATTCGACCGAGCAGTACTTC
NA	NA	TRBV7-3	TRBJ1-1	CASSWGGGAGTEAFF	TGTGCCAGCAGCTGGGGTGGGGGGGCCGGCACTGAAGCTTTCTTT
NA	NA	TRBV6-2/TRBV6-3	TRBJ2-1	CASRGFEAPRSPYNEQFF	TGTGCCAGCAGGGGGTTCGAAGCCCCGAGGTCACCTTACAATGAGCAGTTCTTC
TRBD1	NA	TRBV28	TRBJ1-5	CAGGTAFSNQPQHF	TGTGCTGGAGGGACAGCCTTTAGCAATCAGCCCCAGCATTTT
NA	NA	TRBV10-3	TRBJ1-2	CAITLDLGGYGYTF	TGTGCCATCACCCTGGACCTCGGGGGCTATGGCTACACCTTC
TRBD1	few	TRBV20-1	TRBJ1-5	CSAWDRGNQPQHF	TGCAGTGCATGGGACAGAGGAAATCAGCCCCAGCATTTT
NA	few	TRBV7-6	TRBJ2-5	CASSLGLGKTQYF	TGTGCCAGCAGCTTGGGCCTAGGGAAGACCCAGTACTTC
TRBD2	NA	TRBV20-1	TRBJ2-1	CSALAGELPYEQFF	TGCAGTGCCCTAGCGGGAGAACTCCCTTATGAGCAGTTCTTC
TRBD2	NA	TRBV20-1	TRBJ2-1	CSAITSGRLNEQFF	TGCAGTGCTATAACTAGCGGGAGACTTAATGAGCAGTTCTTC
NA	NA	TRBV6-5	TRBJ1-2	CASSYAAGSGYTF	TGTGCCAGCAGTTACGCGGCAGGCTCTGGCTACACCTTC